The entry that follows covers one TCR beta chain sequence. Trimming pared 6 bases from V and 6 bases from J, leaving 14 bases between. CDR1 MNHEY and CDR2 SMNVEV come from the germline V gene (reference sequence). CDR3 length: 13 amino acids. Data came from immunoSEQ multiplex PCR; TCRdb stores just in-frame clones and leaves some out. The sample records around 100,000 clones, nearly 90% being singletons. This sample is part of a study of T cell responses to AZD1222 COVID-19 vaccine. This clonotype was obtained from an adult who received the AZD1222 COVID-19 vaccine. The sample consisted of peripheral blood, taken 28 days after the second AZD1222 dose. The chain employs TRBV27 and TRBJ1-2; possibly TRBD1 for D (6 bases). CDR3 residues: CASRDGGADGYTF. The CDR3 nucleotides are TGTGCCAGCAGGGATGGGGGGGCTGATGGCTACACCTTC.